This T cell receptor (beta chain) was found in a study of shared clonotypes between healthy human individuals. On this clone itself: As yet, its antigen is unknown.

Terminally differentiated effector memory CD45RA+ cells were excluded from the naive CD8 cells, which were CD45RO-negative and positively selected for CCR7. Overall study findings and caveats: An anticipated effect of sequencing depth on clonotype sharing among donors was recognized. The study found approximately 5% of naive CD4 clonotypes shared across a handful of donors.

The CDR3 length is 14 residues. Germline V gives CDR1 MNHEY, CDR2 SVGAGI. The V gene lost 2 bases and the J gene lost 3 bases, with 10 bases spanning the gap. Sequencing used immunoSEQ multiplex PCR; TCRdb keeps in-frame clones, though not all of them. The sample has about 1.9 million clones; just over 90% are singletons. The sample was naive CD8+ T cells from PBMCs. The TCR comes from a man between 18 and 29 years old in good health. Some clones in this sample may be carry-over from other donors' samples. The rearrangement joins TRBV6-5 to TRBJ2-5; D is unclear. CDR3 loop: CASSYISAEETQYF. For the CDR3, the DNA is TGTGCCAGCAGTTACATTTCGGCAGAAGAGACCCAGTACTTC.